This T cell receptor (beta chain) was captured by sequencing in a study of T cell responses to AZD1222 COVID-19 vaccine listed by TCRdb under 2021. Turning to the overall study: AZD1222 recipients with second doses at about 4 weeks or about 12 weeks were pooled, because spike-specific TCR depth and breadth did not differ between schedules. TCR sequencing was performed for roughly 250 trial participants, of whom 200 to 210 were given two doses of AZD1222 and some 25 were given two doses of MenACWY control vaccine. Trial participants were enrolled into age subgroups of 18-55, 56-69 and 70-plus years, which contained approximately 150, 30 and 60 TCR-sequenced participants, respectively.

The research as a whole found: CD4 TCRs associated with the vaccine covered the entire spike protein, and the dominant responses were in regions 160-218 and 743-854. Epitopes outside the regions mutated in the B.1.351 and B.1.1.7 variants were reportedly recognized by nearly half of the unique spike-specific TCRs. Only five or six AZD1222 recipients were SARS-CoV-2 seropositive at baseline, limiting conclusions about previously exposed vaccinees. Because no day 14 peak-response samples were available, repertoires were characterized only after the peak T cell response. Spike-specific TCR breadth and depth rose significantly after two AZD1222 doses compared with day 0 and with MenACWY recipients. Participants were mostly white British and included more females than males, and it was suggested by the authors that clonal diversity may have been underestimated. In the small 56-69-year group, the increase in depth fell short of significance, most likely because of low power.

The time point label of this sample denotes: baseline before first vaccination. Vaccinee samples were obtained from the UK trials COV001 and COV002, which included a single-blind randomized controlled phase 2/3 trial of AZD1222 (ChAdOx1 nCoV-19) in healthy adults. Trial participant PBMC samples were collected at day 0 and day 28 after the second dose for TCRbeta chain sequencing. This clone was seen just once. The clone's antigen remains unknown. No clone much larger than this one lies a single base away; base qualities are absent. The CDR3 regions of human TCRbeta chains were subjected to immunosequencing. For the original study's pipeline: TCRs in the repertoires were compared against a reference library of SARS-CoV-2-specific TCRs that had been generated with the MIRA antigen-specificity platform. Breadth was defined as the fraction of unique TCRs that were SARS-CoV-2-associated, and depth was defined as the fraction of total T cells that were SARS-CoV-2-associated. Each spike-specific TCR was assigned to its reactive spike region and to a CD4 or CD8 class using the MIRA data. Log10-transformed breadth and depth values were compared by one-way ANOVA with Sidak's multiple comparisons tests. Drawn from immuneACCESS, this table holds only the in-frame rearrangements with V and J called that TCRdb kept. Clones are partly lost; checked studies trace under half to an unresolved V gene and leave the rest unexplained. That table furnishes V, J and clone size, whereas the DNA furnished D and trimming. The sample yields approximately 130,000 clones; approximately 94% were counted once. Of the sample, 3.1% falls within the top ten clones.

Relative to germline, V is 0 bases shorter and J is 6 bases shorter, with 9 bases between their ends. The CDR3 sequence holds 14 residues, the cysteine and phenylalanine included. The read is trimmed to its CDR3 DNA, 42 bases read in frame from base 1. CDR1 and CDR2, looked up from the germline V gene, are SGHRS and YFSETQ. This sample comprised peripheral blood, obtained on day 0 of AZD1222 vaccination. This chain is built from TRBV5-1 and TRBJ1-4; the D gene remains uncertain. This sequence originates from an adult in good health. Here the CDR3 is given as CASSLGQSDEKLFF. The bases read TGCGCCAGCAGCTTGGGTCAGTCGGATGAAAAACTGTTTTTT. Full variable domain (CDR3 extended with the reference TRBV5-1 and TRBJ1-4 proteins): KAGVTQTPRYLIKTRGQQVTLSCSPISGHRSVSWYQQTPGQGLQFLFEYFSETQRNKGNFPGRFSGRQFSNSRSEMNVSTLELGDSALYLCASSLGQSDEKLFFGSGTQLSVL.